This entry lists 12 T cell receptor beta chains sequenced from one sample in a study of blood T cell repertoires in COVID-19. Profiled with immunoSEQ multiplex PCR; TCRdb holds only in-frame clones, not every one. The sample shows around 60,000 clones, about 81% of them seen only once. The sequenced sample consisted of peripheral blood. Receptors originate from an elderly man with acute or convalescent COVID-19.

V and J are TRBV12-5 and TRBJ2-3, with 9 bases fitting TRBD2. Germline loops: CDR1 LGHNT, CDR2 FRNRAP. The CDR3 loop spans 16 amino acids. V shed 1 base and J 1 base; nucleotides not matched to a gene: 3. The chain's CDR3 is CASGLGTSARTDTQYF. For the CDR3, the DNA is TGTGCTAGTGGTTTGGGGACTAGCGCCCGCACAGATACGCAGTATTTT.

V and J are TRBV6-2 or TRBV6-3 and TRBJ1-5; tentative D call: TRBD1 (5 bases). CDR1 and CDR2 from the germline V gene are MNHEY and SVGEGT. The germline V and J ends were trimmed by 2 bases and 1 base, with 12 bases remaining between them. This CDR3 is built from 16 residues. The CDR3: CASSYRQGGSNQPQHF. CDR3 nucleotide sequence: TGTGCCAGCAGTTACCGCCAGGGAGGGAGCAATCAGCCCCAGCATTTT.

This CDR3 is CASSSGTQDTIYF. The CDR3 region has the DNA TGTGCCAGCTCCTCCGGGACTCAGGACACCATATATTTT. The chain couples TRBV18 to TRBJ1-3; possibly TRBD1 for D (5 bases). V was cut by 6 bases and J by 8 bases, with 14 bases left in between. This CDR3 is built from 13 residues. Germline V gene sequence: CDR1 KGHSH, CDR2 LQKENI.

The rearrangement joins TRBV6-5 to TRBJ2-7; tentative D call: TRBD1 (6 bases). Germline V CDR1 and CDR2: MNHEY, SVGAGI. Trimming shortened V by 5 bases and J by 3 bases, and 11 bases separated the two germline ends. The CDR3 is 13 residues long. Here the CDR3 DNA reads TGTGCCAGCAGTAGACAGGAGTTCTACGAGCAGTACTTC. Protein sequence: CASSRQEFYEQYF.

CDR3 coding DNA: TGTGCCAGCAGCCGTGGGACAGGGAGATACAATGAGCAGTTCTTC. Its protein is CASSRGTGRYNEQFF. V usage is TRBV7-2 and J usage is TRBJ2-1; 9 nucleotides match TRBD1. The CDR3 sequence is 15 residues long. The germline V gene encodes CDR1 SGHTA and CDR2 FQGNSA. The trim removed 5 bases at V and 4 bases at J, leaving 6 bases unmatched.

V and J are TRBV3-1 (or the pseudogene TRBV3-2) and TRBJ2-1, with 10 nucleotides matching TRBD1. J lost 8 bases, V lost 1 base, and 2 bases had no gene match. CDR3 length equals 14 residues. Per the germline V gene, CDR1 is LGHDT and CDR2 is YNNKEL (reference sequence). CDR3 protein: CASSQGGQGYEQFF. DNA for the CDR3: TGTGCCAGCAGCCAAGGGGGACAGGGGTATGAGCAGTTCTTC.

CDR3 DNA: TGCGCCAGCACCCGGAGCCCGGGCTCTGGAAACACCATATATTTT. It encodes CASTRSPGSGNTIYF. This chain links TRBV5-1 with TRBJ1-3, with no clear D. The CDR3 sequence is 15 residues long. The V gene's germline CDR1 is SGHRS and CDR2 YFSETQ. Trimming took off 6 bases at V and 0 bases at J, with 13 bases between the two ends. The full variable domain, with the rest looked up from reference TRBV5-1 and TRBJ1-3, is KAGVTQTPRYLIKTRGQQVTLSCSPISGHRSVSWYQQTPGQGLQFLFEYFSETQRNKGNFPGRFSGRQFSNSRSEMNVSTLELGDSALYLCASTRSPGSGNTIYFGEGSWLTVV.

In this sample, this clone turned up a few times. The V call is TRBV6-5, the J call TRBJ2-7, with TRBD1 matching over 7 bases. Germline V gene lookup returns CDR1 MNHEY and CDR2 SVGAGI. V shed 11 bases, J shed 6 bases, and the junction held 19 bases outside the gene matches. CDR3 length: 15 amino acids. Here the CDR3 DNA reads TGTGCCGGGGGTCCGGGACAGACTTTACCGTCCGAGCAGTACTTC. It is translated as CAGGPGQTLPSEQYF.

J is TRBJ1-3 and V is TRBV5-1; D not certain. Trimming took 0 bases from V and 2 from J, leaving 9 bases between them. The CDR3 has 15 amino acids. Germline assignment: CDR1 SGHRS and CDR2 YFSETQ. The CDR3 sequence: CASSLGREAGNTIYF. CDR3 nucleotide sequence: TGCGCCAGCAGCTTGGGACGGGAGGCTGGAAACACCATATATTTT.

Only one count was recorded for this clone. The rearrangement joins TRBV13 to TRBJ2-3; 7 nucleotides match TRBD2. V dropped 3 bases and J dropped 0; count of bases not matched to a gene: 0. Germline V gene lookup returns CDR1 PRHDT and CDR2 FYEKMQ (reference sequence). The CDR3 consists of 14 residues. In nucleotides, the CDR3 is TGTGCCAGCAGCTTGCGGGGGAGCACAGATACGCAGTATTTT. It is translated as CASSLRGSTDTQYF.

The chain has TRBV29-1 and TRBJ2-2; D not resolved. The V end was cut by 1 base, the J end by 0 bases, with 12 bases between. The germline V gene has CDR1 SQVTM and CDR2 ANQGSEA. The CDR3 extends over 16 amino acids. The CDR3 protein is CSVEGVEEANTGELFF. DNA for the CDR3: TGCAGCGTTGAAGGGGTTGAGGAAGCGAACACCGGGGAGCTGTTTTTT.

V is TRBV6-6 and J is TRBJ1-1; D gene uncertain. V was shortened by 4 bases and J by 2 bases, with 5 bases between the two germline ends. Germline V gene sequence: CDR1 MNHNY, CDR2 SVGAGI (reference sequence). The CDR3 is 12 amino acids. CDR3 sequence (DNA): TGTGCCAGCAGTTCCCGTAACACTGAAGCTTTCTTT. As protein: CASSSRNTEAFF.